This TCR beta chain emerged from a study of blood T cell repertoires in COVID-19. About the research overall: COVID-19 samples from acute and convalescent phases originated in the United States, Italy and Spain. T cells, B-cell-depleted T cells, or PBMCs provided the cDNA or gDNA that served as material.

In the authors' methods: Nucleated cell counts were estimated from reference gene primer amplification. Profiled with immunoSEQ multiplex PCR; TCRdb holds only in-frame clones, not every one. D and trimming come from the DNA, and the V and J calls and clone size come from that table. The sample shows around 300,000 clones, approximately 88% of them seen only once. This CDR3 contains 15 residues. V lost 7 bases and J lost 8, with 18 bases in between. Germline CDR1 and CDR2: MDHEN and SYDVKM. Recovered status in Cohort 3 required two negative PCRs, clearance, or symptom resolution. This clonotype was sampled from a man younger than 45 who had recovered from COVID-19. The gene calls are TRBV28 and TRBJ1-6; D possibly corresponds to TRBD1 (6 bases). The sequenced sample consisted of PBMCs or T cells enriched from blood (not recorded which). CDR3 sequence: CASITTGHGDSPLHF. The DNA of the CDR3 is TGTGCCAGCATCACGACAGGACACGGCGATTCACCCCTCCACTTT.